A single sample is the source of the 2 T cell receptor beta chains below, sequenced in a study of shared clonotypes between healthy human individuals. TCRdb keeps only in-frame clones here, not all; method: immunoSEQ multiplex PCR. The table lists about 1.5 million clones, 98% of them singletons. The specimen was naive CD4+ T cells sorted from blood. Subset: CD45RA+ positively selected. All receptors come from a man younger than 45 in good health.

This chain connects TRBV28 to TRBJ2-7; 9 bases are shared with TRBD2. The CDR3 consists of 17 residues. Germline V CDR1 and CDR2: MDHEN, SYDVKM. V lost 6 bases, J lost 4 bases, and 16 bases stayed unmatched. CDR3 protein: CASRLVPGLAGSYEQYF. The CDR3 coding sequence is TGTGCCAGCAGACTTGTCCCTGGGCTAGCGGGATCTTACGAGCAGTACTTC. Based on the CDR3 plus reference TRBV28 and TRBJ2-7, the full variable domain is DVKVTQSSRYLVKRTGEKVFLECVQDMDHENMFWYRQDPGLGLRLIYFSYDVKMKEKGDIPEGYSVSREKKERFSLILESASTNQTSMYLCASRLVPGLAGSYEQYFGPGTRLTVT.

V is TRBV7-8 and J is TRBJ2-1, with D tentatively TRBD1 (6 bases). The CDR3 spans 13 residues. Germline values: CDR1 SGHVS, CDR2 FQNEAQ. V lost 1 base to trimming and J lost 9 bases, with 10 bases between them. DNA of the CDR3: TGTGCCAGCAGCTTAGGGCAGGGGAGTGAGCAGTTCTTC. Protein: CASSLGQGSEQFF.